This note documents a single T cell receptor (beta chain) sequence. This CDR3 has 16 residues. Germline loops: CDR1 SGHRS, CDR2 YFSETQ. V trimming: 3 bases; J trimming: 2 bases; junction bases outside the gene matches: 7. How the authors handled the data: Reference gene primers were amplified, and this amplification served to estimate nucleated cell counts. The data were produced by immunoSEQ multiplex PCR, yet TCRdb's version contains in-frame clones alone and is incomplete. V and J calls and clone size come straight from that table; D and trimming were deduced from the DNA. The table has about 280,000 clones, about 82% seen once. The record originates from a study of blood T cell repertoires in COVID-19. About the study: The United States, Italy and Spain provided the acute and convalescent COVID-19 samples. Nucleic acid was either cDNA or gDNA, and it came from T cells, B-cell-depleted T cells, or PBMCs.

The TCR was taken from a man aged 50 to 60 with active or convalescent COVID-19. The rearrangement joins TRBV5-1 to TRBJ2-3; TRBD2 aligns across 9 bases. Sequenced: peripheral blood. The CDR3 DNA is TGCGCCAGCAGCTCTGGGACTAGCACGTCCACAGATACGCAGTATTTT. Encoded protein: CASSSGTSTSTDTQYF.